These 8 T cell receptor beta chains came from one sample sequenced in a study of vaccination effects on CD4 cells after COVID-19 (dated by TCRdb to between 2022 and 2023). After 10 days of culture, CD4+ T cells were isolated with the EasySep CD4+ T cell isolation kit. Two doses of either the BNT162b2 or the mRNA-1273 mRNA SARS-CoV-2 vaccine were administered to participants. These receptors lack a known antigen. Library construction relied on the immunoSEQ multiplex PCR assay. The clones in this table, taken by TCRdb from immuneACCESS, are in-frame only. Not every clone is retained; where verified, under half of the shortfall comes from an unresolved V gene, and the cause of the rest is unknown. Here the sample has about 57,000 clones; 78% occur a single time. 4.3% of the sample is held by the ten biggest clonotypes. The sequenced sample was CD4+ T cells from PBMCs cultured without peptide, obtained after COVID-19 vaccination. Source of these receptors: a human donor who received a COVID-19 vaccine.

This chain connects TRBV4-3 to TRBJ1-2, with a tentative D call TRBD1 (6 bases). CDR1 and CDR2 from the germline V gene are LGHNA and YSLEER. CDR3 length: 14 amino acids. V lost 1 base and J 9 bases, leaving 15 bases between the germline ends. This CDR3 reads CASSQGGRGIRYTF. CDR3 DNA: TGCGCCAGCAGCCAAGGCGGCAGGGGAATTCGCTACACCTTC.

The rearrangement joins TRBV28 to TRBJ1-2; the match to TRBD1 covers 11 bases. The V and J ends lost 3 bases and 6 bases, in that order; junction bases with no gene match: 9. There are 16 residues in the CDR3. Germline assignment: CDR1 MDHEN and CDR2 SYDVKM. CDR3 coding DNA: TGTGCCAGCAGTTTCCTTCTTGGACAGGGGGCGGATGGCTACACCTTC. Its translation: CASSFLLGQGADGYTF.

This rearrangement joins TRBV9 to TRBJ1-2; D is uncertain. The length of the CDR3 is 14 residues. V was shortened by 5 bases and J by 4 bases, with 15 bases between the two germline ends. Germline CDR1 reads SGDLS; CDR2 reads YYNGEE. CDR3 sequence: CASSPINTRYGYTF. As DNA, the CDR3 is TGTGCCAGCAGTCCAATTAACACCCGCTATGGCTACACCTTC.

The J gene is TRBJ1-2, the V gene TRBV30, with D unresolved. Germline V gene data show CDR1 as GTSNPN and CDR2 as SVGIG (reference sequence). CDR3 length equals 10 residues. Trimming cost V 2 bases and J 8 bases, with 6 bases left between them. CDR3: CAWSLNGYTF. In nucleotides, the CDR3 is TGTGCCTGGAGTCTCAACGGCTACACCTTC.

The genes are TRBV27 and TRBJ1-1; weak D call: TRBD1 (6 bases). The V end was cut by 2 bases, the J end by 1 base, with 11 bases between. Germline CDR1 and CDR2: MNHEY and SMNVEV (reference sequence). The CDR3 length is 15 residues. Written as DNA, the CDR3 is TGTGCCAGCAGTTTAAGCCCGGGGGCGAACACTGAAGCTTTCTTT. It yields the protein CASSLSPGANTEAFF.

Written as DNA, the CDR3 is TGTGCAAGTCGCCTAAGCGGGAGTTTCAATGAGCAGTTCTTC. It specifies CASRLSGSFNEQFF. The chain couples TRBV12-2 to TRBJ2-1; the table calls TRBD2, which could not be checked here. TRBV12-2 is a documented pseudogene. This CDR3 has 14 amino acids.

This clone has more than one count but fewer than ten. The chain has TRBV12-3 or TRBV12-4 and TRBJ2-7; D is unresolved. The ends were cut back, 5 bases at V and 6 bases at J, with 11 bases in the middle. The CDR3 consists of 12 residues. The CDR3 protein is CASSLTLSEQYF. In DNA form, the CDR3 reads TGTGCCAGCAGTCTGACTCTTTCCGAGCAGTACTTC.

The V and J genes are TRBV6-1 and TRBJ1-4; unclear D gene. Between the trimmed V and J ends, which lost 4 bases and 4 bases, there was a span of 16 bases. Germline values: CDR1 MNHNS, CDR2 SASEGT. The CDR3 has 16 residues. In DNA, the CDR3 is TGTGCCAGCAGTGTCCGTTCAGGAGCTTATAATGAAAAACTGTTTTTT. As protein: CASSVRSGAYNEKLFF.